This entry lists 16 T cell receptor beta chains sequenced from one sample in a study of T cells in tumors after PD-1 blockade. Some clones are missing from TCRdb's copy, which holds only in-frame ones; the method was immunoSEQ multiplex PCR. Of roughly 49,000 clones listed, around 85% were seen once; the top ten hold approximately 4.1%. Sample: PBMCs, taken before anti-PD-1 treatment. The source is a human donor with basal cell carcinoma.

This clone was observed once. The rearrangement links TRBV6-6 to TRBJ2-3; 7 bases are a match to TRBD1. V gave up 7 bases and J gave up 2 bases; unmatched junction bases: 9. This CDR3 comprises 15 residues. CDR1 and CDR2 from the germline V gene are MNHNY and SVGAGI (reference sequence). For the CDR3, the DNA is TGTGCCAGCAAGGGACAGAGGGCCATCACAGATACGCAGTATTTT. It yields the protein CASKGQRAITDTQYF.

The J gene is TRBJ2-2, the V gene TRBV18; the match to TRBD1 covers 7 bases. The germline V gene has CDR1 KGHSH and CDR2 LQKENI. V was clipped by 3 bases and J by 5 bases; unmatched bases: 6. The CDR3 sequence is 15 residues long. This chain's CDR3 is CASSPGQPQTGELFF. CDR3 coding DNA: TGTGCCAGCTCACCGGGACAGCCACAAACCGGGGAGCTGTTTTTT. Supplemented by reference TRBV18 and TRBJ2-2, the full variable domain reads NAGVMQNPRHLVRRRGQEARLRCSPMKGHSHVYWYRQLPEEGLKFMVYLQKENIIDESGMPKERFSAEFPKEGPSILRIQQVVRGDSAAYFCASSPGQPQTGELFFGEGSRLTVL.

This rearrangement joins TRBV20-1 to TRBJ2-7, with D uncertain. Germline assignment: CDR1 DFQATT and CDR2 SNEGSKA (reference sequence). This CDR3 is built from 11 residues. Trimming stripped 3 bases from V and 6 bases from J, with 9 bases between. In DNA form, the CDR3 reads TGCAGTGCTAGGCGGCTTGCCGAGCAGTACTTC. Its translation: CSARRLAEQYF.

The chain joins TRBV3-1 (or the pseudogene TRBV3-2) to TRBJ2-5; TRBD2 agrees at 11 bases. The CDR3 runs to 16 residues. Per germline, CDR1 LGHDT and CDR2 YNNKEL (reference sequence). With V trimmed by 0 bases and J by 3 bases, 3 bases remained unmatched. For the CDR3, the DNA is TGTGCCAGCAGCCAAGATCAACTAGCGGGGGAAGAGACCCAGTACTTC. Its translation is CASSQDQLAGEETQYF.

This chain joins TRBV19 and TRBJ1-1, with 8 bases that match TRBD1. Germline assignment: CDR1 LNHDA and CDR2 SQIVND (reference sequence). CDR3 length: 15 residues. Unmatched junction bases numbered 10, after V lost 6 bases and J lost 4 bases. Here the CDR3 reads CASRDQGARGTEAFF. The CDR3 DNA reads TGTGCCAGTAGGGATCAGGGGGCGCGAGGCACTGAAGCTTTCTTT.

V gene TRBV5-1 combines with J gene TRBJ1-4; TRBD1 is a possible D gene (6 bases). The CDR3 covers 13 residues. Germline-derived CDR1 and CDR2 are SGHRS and YFSETQ. V was clipped by 0 bases and J by 10 bases, with 10 bases between them. CDR3 loop: CASSLVGAGKLFF. The CDR3 region has the DNA TGCGCCAGCAGCTTGGTGGGGGCTGGAAAACTGTTTTTT. Full variable domain (outside the CDR3, taken from reference TRBV5-1 and TRBJ1-4): KAGVTQTPRYLIKTRGQQVTLSCSPISGHRSVSWYQQTPGQGLQFLFEYFSETQRNKGNFPGRFSGRQFSNSRSEMNVSTLELGDSALYLCASSLVGAGKLFFGSGTQLSVL.

J is TRBJ1-3 and V is TRBV5-1; a possible D gene is TRBD1 (5 bases). The CDR3 contains 16 residues. Germline CDR1 is SGHRS and CDR2 is YFSETQ. Trimming pared 4 bases from V and 1 base from J, leaving 15 bases between. CDR3 DNA: TGCGCCAGCAGCCCGGGGACGGATGTATCTGGAAACACCATATATTTT. Encoded protein: CASSPGTDVSGNTIYF.

The chain couples TRBV9 to TRBJ1-2; a possible D gene is TRBD1 (5 bases). The germline V and J ends were trimmed by 0 bases and 5 bases, with 14 bases remaining between them. This CDR3 has 15 amino acids. Per the germline V gene, CDR1 is SGDLS and CDR2 is YYNGEE. CDR3 bases: TGTGCCAGCAGCGTAGGGGCACAGGAGCTGTATGGCTACACCTTC. Its protein is CASSVGAQELYGYTF.

The chain uses TRBV30 and TRBJ2-1; 8 positions match TRBD2. This CDR3 comprises 15 residues. J was trimmed by 4 bases and V by 3 bases; bases with no gene match: 8. Germline-derived CDR1 and CDR2 are GTSNPN and SVGIG (reference sequence). CDR3 DNA: TGTGCCTGGAGGGCCGGACTAGCCGGGTACAATGAGCAGTTCTTC. Amino acids: CAWRAGLAGYNEQFF.

The chain is built from TRBV7-8 and TRBJ1-3; the D is unclear. Trimming pared 4 bases from V and 7 bases from J, leaving 17 bases between. CDR1 and CDR2 from the germline V gene are SGHVS and FQNEAQ. The CDR3 covers 15 residues. The DNA of the CDR3 is TGTGCCAGCAGCTCCGCGGTTGTTAGCGGGAACACCATATATTTT. It codes for CASSSAVVSGNTIYF.

This chain connects TRBV19 to TRBJ2-5; D not resolved. CDR3 length: 13 amino acids. V lost 6 bases and J lost 0, with 8 bases in between. CDR1 is LNHDA, CDR2 SQIVND, per germline (reference sequence). This CDR3 reads CASRPKYQETQYF. The CDR3 coding sequence is TGTGCCAGTAGGCCCAAGTACCAAGAGACCCAGTACTTC.

This chain links TRBV12-3 or TRBV12-4 with TRBJ1-2, with D perhaps matching TRBD1 (5 bases). CDR3 length: 12 amino acids. The V end lost 10 bases, the J end lost 3 bases, and 12 bases lay between the germline ends. This chain's CDR3 is CATSQGDYGYTF. CDR3 nucleotides: TGTGCCACGTCGCAGGGAGACTATGGCTACACCTTC.

The rearrangement uses TRBV6-6 and TRBJ1-1, with 7 nucleotides matching TRBD1. Germline V lookup: CDR1 MNHNY, CDR2 SVGAGI (reference sequence). With 4 bases clipped from V and 3 bases from J, the junction kept 8 bases outside the gene matches. CDR3 length equals 15 residues. The DNA of the CDR3 is TGTGCCAGCAGTTTCAGACAGGGCGATCACACTGAAGCTTTCTTT. Encoded protein: CASSFRQGDHTEAFF.

The rearrangement joins TRBV6-2 or TRBV6-3 to TRBJ2-1, with 12 bases that match TRBD2. The V and J ends lost 1 base and 7 bases, in that order; junction bases with no gene match: 5. The CDR3 consists of 16 residues. Germline values: CDR1 MNHEY, CDR2 SVGEGT. CDR3 sequence (DNA): TGTGCCAGCAGTTACTATCGGACTAGCGGGGCTAATGAGCAGTTCTTC. It yields the protein CASSYYRTSGANEQFF.

V usage is TRBV5-6 and J usage is TRBJ2-7; TRBD2 matches at 9 bases. Per germline, CDR1 SGHDT and CDR2 YYEEEE. The ends lost 3 bases at V and 4 bases at J; junction bases unmatched: 8. The CDR3 runs 15 residues. In nucleotides, the CDR3 is TGTGCCAGCAGCTCCCTAGCGGGGAACTCGTACGAGCAGTACTTC. As protein: CASSSLAGNSYEQYF.

Only a few counts were recorded for this clone. The chain couples TRBV4-1 to TRBJ1-1; perhaps TRBD1 as D (5 bases). The V gene's germline CDR1 is MGHRA and CDR2 YSYEKL. CDR3 length equals 12 residues. V was trimmed by 4 bases and J by 8 bases, leaving 11 bases between them. CDR3 nucleotide sequence: TGCGCCAGCAGCCGTGGGGCAGCGGAAGCTTTCTTT. Its translation is CASSRGAAEAFF.